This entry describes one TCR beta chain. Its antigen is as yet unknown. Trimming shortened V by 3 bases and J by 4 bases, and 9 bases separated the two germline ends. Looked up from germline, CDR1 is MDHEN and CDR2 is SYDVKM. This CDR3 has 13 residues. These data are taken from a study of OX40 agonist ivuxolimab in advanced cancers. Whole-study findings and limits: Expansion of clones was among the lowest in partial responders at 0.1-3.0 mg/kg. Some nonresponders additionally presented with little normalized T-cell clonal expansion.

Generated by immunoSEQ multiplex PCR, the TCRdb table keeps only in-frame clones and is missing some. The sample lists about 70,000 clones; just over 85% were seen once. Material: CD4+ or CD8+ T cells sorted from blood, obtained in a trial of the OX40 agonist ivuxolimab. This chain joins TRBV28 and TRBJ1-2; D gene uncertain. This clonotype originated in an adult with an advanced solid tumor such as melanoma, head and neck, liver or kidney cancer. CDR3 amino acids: CASSFSPSYGYTF. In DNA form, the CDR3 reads TGTGCCAGCAGTTTCTCGCCGAGCTATGGCTACACCTTC.